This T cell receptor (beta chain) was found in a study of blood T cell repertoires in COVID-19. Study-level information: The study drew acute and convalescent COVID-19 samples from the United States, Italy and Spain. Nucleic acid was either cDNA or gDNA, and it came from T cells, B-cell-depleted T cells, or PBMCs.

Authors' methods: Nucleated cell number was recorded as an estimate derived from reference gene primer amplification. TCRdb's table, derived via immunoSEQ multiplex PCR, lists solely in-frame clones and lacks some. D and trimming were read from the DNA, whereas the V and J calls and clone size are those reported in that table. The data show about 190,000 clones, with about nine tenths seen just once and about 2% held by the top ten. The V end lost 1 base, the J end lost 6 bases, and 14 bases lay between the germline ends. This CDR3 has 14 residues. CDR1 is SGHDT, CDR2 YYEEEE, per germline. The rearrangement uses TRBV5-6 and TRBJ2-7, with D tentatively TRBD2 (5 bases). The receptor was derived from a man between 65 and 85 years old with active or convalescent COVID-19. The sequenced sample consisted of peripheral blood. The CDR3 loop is CASSLSLLEGEQYF. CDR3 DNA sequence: TGTGCCAGCAGCTTGTCACTCCTCGAGGGCGAGCAGTACTTC. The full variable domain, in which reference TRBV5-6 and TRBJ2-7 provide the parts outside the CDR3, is DAGVTQSPTHLIKTRGQQVTLRCSPKSGHDTVSWYQQALGQGPQFIFQYYEEEERQRGNFPDRFSGHQFPNYSSELNVNALLLGDSALYLCASSLSLLEGEQYFGPGTRLTVT.